This entry concerns a single T cell receptor (beta chain). These data originate in a study of high-grade serous ovarian cancer treatment subgroups. Tumor samples were taken before definitive surgery or chemotherapy. The germline V gene has CDR1 SGHRS and CDR2 YFSETQ. V was cut by 0 bases and J by 0 bases, with 11 bases left in between. The CDR3 has 16 residues. Clones were sequenced by immunoSEQ multiplex PCR, and TCRdb holds only the in-frame ones, with some missing. Of 10,000 or so clones detected, 80% to 90% appear once; the ten largest clones hold 1.5% to 2%. Sequenced sample: tumor tissue. The TCR was taken from a human donor with high-grade serous ovarian cancer. The chain has TRBV5-1 and TRBJ2-3; TRBD2 might be the D (6 bases). CDR3 sequence (DNA): TGCGCCAGCAGCTTGGCGGACTACCGTAGCACAGATACGCAGTATTTT. This sequence encodes CASSLADYRSTDTQYF.